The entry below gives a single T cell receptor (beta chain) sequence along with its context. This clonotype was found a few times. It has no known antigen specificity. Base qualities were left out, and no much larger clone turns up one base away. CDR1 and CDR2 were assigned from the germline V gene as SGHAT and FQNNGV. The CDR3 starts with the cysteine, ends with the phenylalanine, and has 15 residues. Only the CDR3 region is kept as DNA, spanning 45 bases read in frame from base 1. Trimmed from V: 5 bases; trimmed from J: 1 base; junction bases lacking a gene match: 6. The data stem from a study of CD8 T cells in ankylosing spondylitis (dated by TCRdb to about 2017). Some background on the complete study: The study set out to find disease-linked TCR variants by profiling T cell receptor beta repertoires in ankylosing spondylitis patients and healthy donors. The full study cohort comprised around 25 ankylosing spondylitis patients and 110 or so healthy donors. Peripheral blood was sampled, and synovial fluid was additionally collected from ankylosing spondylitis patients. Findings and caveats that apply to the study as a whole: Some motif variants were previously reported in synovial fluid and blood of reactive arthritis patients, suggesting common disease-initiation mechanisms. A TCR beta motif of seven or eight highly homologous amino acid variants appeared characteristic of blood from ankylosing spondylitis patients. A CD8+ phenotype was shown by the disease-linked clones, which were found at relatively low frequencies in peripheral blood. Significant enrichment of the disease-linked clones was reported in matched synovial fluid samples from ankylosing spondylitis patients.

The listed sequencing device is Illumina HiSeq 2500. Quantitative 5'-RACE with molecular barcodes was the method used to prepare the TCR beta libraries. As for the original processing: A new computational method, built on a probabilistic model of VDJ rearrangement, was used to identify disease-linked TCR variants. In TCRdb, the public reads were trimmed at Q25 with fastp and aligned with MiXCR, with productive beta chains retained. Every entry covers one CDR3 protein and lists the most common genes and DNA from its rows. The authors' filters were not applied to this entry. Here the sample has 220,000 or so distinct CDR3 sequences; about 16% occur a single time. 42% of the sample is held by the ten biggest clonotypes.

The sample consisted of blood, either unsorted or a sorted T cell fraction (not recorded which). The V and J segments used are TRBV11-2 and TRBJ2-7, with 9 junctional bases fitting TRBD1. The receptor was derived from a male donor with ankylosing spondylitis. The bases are TGTGCCAGCAGCCGAGAGGGGACAGGGTCCTACGAGCAGTACTTC. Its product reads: CASSREGTGSYEQYF. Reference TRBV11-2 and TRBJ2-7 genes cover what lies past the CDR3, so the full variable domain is EAGVAQSPRYKIIEKRQSVAFWCNPISGHATLYWYQQILGQGPKLLIQFQNNGVVDDSQLPKDRFSAERLKGVDSTLKIQPAKLEDSAVYLCASSREGTGSYEQYFGPGTRLTVT.